These 27 T cell receptor beta chains were all obtained from the same sample, sequenced in a study of PD-L1 blockade in urothelial cancer. Assay: immunoSEQ multiplex PCR; the TCRdb copy retains only in-frame clones and omits some. The sample contains some 120,000 clones, 70% to 85% of which appear only once. The time point: pretreatment peripheral blood. The specimen was PBMCs, collected around atezolizumab (anti-PD-L1) treatment. These receptors originate from a man aged 50-59 years with urothelial cancer.

This clone was observed a single time. The chain recombines TRBV28 with TRBJ1-1, with D unclear. Germline V gene lookup returns CDR1 MDHEN and CDR2 SYDVKM. Trimming shortened V by 5 bases and J by 5 bases, and 9 bases separated the two germline ends. The CDR3 runs 12 residues. The CDR3 DNA reads as TGTGCCAGCAGTCTCAAGCGGACTGAAGCTTTCTTT. This codes for CASSLKRTEAFF.

The chain employs TRBV19 and TRBJ1-2, with D uncertain. Per germline, CDR1 LNHDA and CDR2 SQIVND (reference sequence). V was cut by 7 bases and J by 4 bases, with 22 bases left in between. This CDR3 region has 16 residues. In DNA form, the CDR3 reads TGTGCCAGTATACCCGCCGGGAGCCCCAATGGCTATGGCTACACCTTC. Amino acids: CASIPAGSPNGYGYTF.

The V call is TRBV9, the J call TRBJ1-1, with 9 bases aligning to TRBD1. Germline-derived CDR1 and CDR2 are SGDLS and YYNGEE. Trimming took 0 bases from V and 5 from J; bases not matched to a gene: 8. The CDR3 runs 16 residues. The CDR3 sequence: CASSVGPQGAVTEAFF. CDR3 DNA sequence: TGTGCCAGCAGCGTAGGACCACAGGGGGCAGTAACTGAAGCTTTCTTT. The full variable domain, in which reference TRBV9 and TRBJ1-1 provide the parts outside the CDR3, is DSGVTQTPKHLITATGQRVTLRCSPRSGDLSVYWYQQSLDQGLQFLIQYYNGEERAKGNILERFSAQQFPDLHSELNLSSLELGDSALYFCASSVGPQGAVTEAFFGQGTRLTVV.

This chain connects TRBV7-9 to TRBJ2-1; D is ambiguous. Trimming took off 7 bases at V and 5 bases at J, with 12 bases between the two ends. Germline CDR1 reads SEHNR; CDR2 reads FQNEAQ (reference sequence). The CDR3 length is 13 residues. CDR3 bases: TGTGCCAGCACTGTCGTGGCTGACAATGAGCAGTTCTTC. Translating gives CASTVVADNEQFF. Using reference TRBV7-9 and TRBJ2-1 for the parts outside the CDR3, the full variable domain is DTGVSQNPRHKITKRGQNVTFRCDPISEHNRLYWYRQTLGQGPEFLTYFQNEAQLEKSRLLSDRFSAERPKGSFSTLEIQRTEQGDSAMYLCASTVVADNEQFFGPGTRLTVL.

V gene TRBV30 combines with J gene TRBJ2-5; D is perhaps TRBD2 (5 bases). Per the germline V gene, CDR1 is GTSNPN and CDR2 is SVGIG (reference sequence). This CDR3 comprises 15 residues. V was cut by 1 base and J by 5 bases, with 17 bases left in between. DNA for the CDR3: TGTGCCTGGAGTGCGCGCGCGAGGGTAGGCGAGACCCAGTACTTC. Its translation is CAWSARARVGETQYF.

The rearrangement links TRBV7-2 to TRBJ1-2, with unresolved D. The CDR3 has 13 amino acids. Germline assignment: CDR1 SGHTA and CDR2 FQGNSA. Trimming cost V 4 bases and J 6 bases, with 12 bases left between them. In DNA, the CDR3 is TGTGCCAGCAGCTCACGGGCGGGTAATGGCTACACCTTC. This gives the protein CASSSRAGNGYTF. Together with reference TRBV7-2 and TRBJ1-2, the CDR3 gives the full variable domain: GAGVSQSPSNKVTEKGKDVELRCDPISGHTALYWYRQSLGQGLEFLIYFQGNSAPDKSGLPSDRFSAERTGGSVSTLTIQRTQQEDSAVYLCASSSRAGNGYTFGSGTRLTVV.

The chain couples TRBV6-9 to TRBJ2-1; D remains unclear. Germline lookup yields CDR1 MNHGY and CDR2 SVAAGI. The V end lost 2 bases, the J end lost 4 bases, and 12 bases lay between the germline ends. The CDR3 length is 15 residues. CDR3 sequence reads: CASSYAGPTYNEQFF. The DNA of the CDR3 is TGTGCCAGCAGTTATGCTGGCCCCACATACAATGAGCAGTTCTTC.

The chain employs TRBV30 and TRBJ1-6, with 10 positions matching TRBD1. This CDR3 contains 14 residues. Losses at the gene ends were 4 bases for V and 9 bases for J; bases not matched to a gene: 6. CDR1 and CDR2 from the germline V gene are GTSNPN and SVGIG (reference sequence). The CDR3 sequence: CAWTFGQGGSPLHF. As DNA, the CDR3 is TGTGCCTGGACCTTTGGACAGGGGGGTTCACCCCTCCACTTT.

The chain carries TRBV10-3 and TRBJ2-1; the match to TRBD1 covers 9 bases. Germline V gene sequence: CDR1 ENHRY, CDR2 SYGVKD. This CDR3 region has 16 residues. With 3 bases clipped from V and 2 bases from J, the junction kept 5 bases outside the gene matches. CDR3 sequence (DNA): TGTGCCATCAGTGACGGGACAGGGCTTGCCTACAATGAGCAGTTCTTC. This translates into CAISDGTGLAYNEQFF.

This clone was counted ten times or more. The chain has TRBV28 and TRBJ1-2; D is undetermined. The CDR3 covers 15 residues. The V gene's germline CDR1 is MDHEN and CDR2 SYDVKM. Trimming took off 1 base at V and 2 bases at J, with 11 bases between the two ends. CDR3 region: CASSLLVPKNYGYTF. The CDR3 DNA is TGTGCCAGCAGTTTATTGGTCCCTAAGAACTATGGCTACACCTTC.

The gene calls are TRBV20-1 and TRBJ1-2; D is unresolved. V was trimmed by 3 bases and J by 13 bases, leaving 9 bases between them. The CDR3 is 9 residues long. Per germline, CDR1 DFQATT and CDR2 SNEGSKA (reference sequence). The CDR3 DNA sequence: TGCAGTGCTAGGGAGACCGCCACCTTC. It yields the protein CSARETATF.

This chain joins TRBV7-9 and TRBJ2-7; D perhaps matches TRBD1 (5 bases). This CDR3 region has 14 residues. V was pared by 1 base and J by 6 bases, with 13 bases between. CDR1 is SEHNR and CDR2 is FQNEAQ in the germline V gene (reference sequence). DNA for the CDR3: TGTGCCAGCAGCTTAGAGACAGCGTCCCGCGAGCAGTACTTC. Translated: CASSLETASREQYF.

The rearrangement links TRBV6-6 to TRBJ1-1; D is ambiguous. Germline assignment: CDR1 MNHNY and CDR2 SVGAGI (reference sequence). The CDR3 covers 11 residues. V was clipped by 8 bases and J by 0 bases, with 4 bases between them. CDR3 loop: CASGLNTEAFF. The CDR3 coding sequence is TGTGCCAGCGGGCTGAACACTGAAGCTTTCTTT.

This clone appeared a single time. This sequence joins TRBV10-2 and TRBJ2-7, with 9 bases matching TRBD1. The CDR3 covers 15 residues. Losses at the gene ends were 3 bases for V and 3 bases for J; bases not matched to a gene: 6. Germline CDR1 is WSHSY and CDR2 is SAAADI. CDR3 nucleotide sequence: TGCGCCAGCAGTGACATGGGACAGGGATACTACGAGCAGTACTTC. It codes for CASSDMGQGYYEQYF.

The chain combines TRBV2 with TRBJ2-7; D is ambiguous. The CDR3 length is 12 residues. Germline V CDR1 and CDR2: SNHLY, FYNNEI. V was pared by 6 bases and J by 9 bases, with 15 bases between. Here the CDR3 reads CASRPDTGGQYF. CDR3 nucleotide sequence: TGTGCCAGCAGACCTGACACTGGTGGGCAGTACTTC.

V is TRBV29-1 and J is TRBJ2-2; 9 bases map to TRBD2. This CDR3 spans 16 amino acids. V gave up 4 bases and J gave up 2 bases; unmatched junction bases: 8. CDR1 is SQVTM, CDR2 ANQGSEA, per germline. CDR3 coding DNA: TGCAGCGTTGGGGCTAGCGGGGCTGGCAACACCGGGGAGCTGTTTTTT. Its translation: CSVGASGAGNTGELFF.

The chain combines TRBV5-4 with TRBJ2-1, with 12 nucleotides matching TRBD2. The germline V gene has CDR1 SGHNT and CDR2 YYREEE (reference sequence). Germline trimming cut 1 base from V and 8 bases from J; bases unmatched to any gene: 4. The CDR3 consists of 15 residues. The CDR3 region is CASSLSSGRGDEQFF. The DNA for the CDR3 is TGTGCCAGCAGCTTGTCTAGCGGGAGGGGCGATGAGCAGTTCTTC.

The chain carries TRBV7-9 and TRBJ2-5; 7 nucleotides line up with TRBD2. The trim removed 5 bases at V and 5 bases at J, leaving 14 bases unmatched. Germline CDR1 and CDR2: SEHNR and FQNEAQ (reference sequence). The CDR3 sequence is 16 residues long. CDR3 loop: CASSRRRGGPGETQYF. The CDR3 DNA follows: TGTGCCAGCAGCCGCCGACGGGGAGGGCCAGGGGAGACCCAGTACTTC.

This sequence joins TRBV19 and TRBJ1-1, with D uncertain. The V end was cut by 4 bases, the J end by 7 bases, with 10 bases between. Germline CDR1 reads LNHDA; CDR2 reads SQIVND (reference sequence). The CDR3 has 12 amino acids. The CDR3 DNA is TGTGCCAGTAGTACCCCCGTCTTTGAAGCTTTCTTT. Residues: CASSTPVFEAFF. The full variable domain, its missing parts supplied by reference TRBV19 and TRBJ1-1, is DGGITQSPKYLFRKEGQNVTLSCEQNLNHDAMYWYRQDPGQGLRLIYYSQIVNDFQKGDIAEGYSVSREKKESFPLTVTSAQKNPTAFYLCASSTPVFEAFFGQGTRLTVV.

This clone was detected a few times. V gene TRBV10-1 combines with J gene TRBJ1-5, with 11 bases identical to TRBD1. The CDR3 covers 17 residues. Germline CDR1 WNHNN, CDR2 SYGVQD (reference sequence). The ends lost 8 bases at V and 3 bases at J; junction bases unmatched: 12. CDR3 in DNA: TGCGCCAGCCCTAGCCCGGGACAGGGGGTTGACAATCAGCCCCAGCATTTT. Amino acid sequence: CASPSPGQGVDNQPQHF.

CDR3 in amino acids: CASSMGQGFTEAFF. As DNA, the CDR3 is TGTGCCAGCAGTATGGGACAGGGGTTCACTGAAGCTTTCTTT. The chain has TRBV2 and TRBJ1-1, with 10 nucleotides matching TRBD1. The ends lost 5 bases at V and 4 bases at J; junction bases unmatched: 4. The CDR3 sequence is 14 residues long. CDR1 SNHLY and CDR2 FYNNEI come from the germline V gene.

Here the CDR3 DNA reads TGTGCCATCAGTGAACTCGGGACAGGAGATGGCTACACCTTC. Translation: CAISELGTGDGYTF. The rearrangement uses TRBV10-3 and TRBJ1-2; 8 bases fit TRBD1. Germline V gene sequence: CDR1 ENHRY, CDR2 SYGVKD. Trimming cost V 3 bases and J 6 bases; bases outside gene matches: 6. The CDR3 runs 14 residues.

The chain couples TRBV7-8 to TRBJ2-7; 15 nucleotides agree with TRBD2. V lost 5 bases, J lost 5 bases, and 7 bases stayed unmatched. Germline CDR1 reads SGHVS; CDR2 reads FQNEAQ. CDR3 length equals 16 residues. The CDR3 DNA reads as TGTGCCAGCAGCCCGAGCGGGACTAGCGGGAGGAACGAGCAGTACTTC. Its protein is CASSPSGTSGRNEQYF. The variable domain in full, completed from reference TRBV7-8 and TRBJ2-7, reads GAGVSQSPRYKVAKRGQDVALRCDPISGHVSLFWYQQALGQGPEFLTYFQNEAQLDKSGLPSDRFFAERPEGSVSTLKIQRTQQEDSAVYLCASSPSGTSGRNEQYFGPGTRLTVT.

The chain employs TRBV6-6 and TRBJ2-7; D is unresolved. V dropped 0 bases and J dropped 0 bases, with 9 bases sitting between them. Germline CDR1 and CDR2: MNHNY and SVGAGI (reference sequence). The CDR3 has 15 amino acids. The CDR3 DNA reads TGTGCCAGCAGTTACTCGAGGCCCCTCTCCTACGAGCAGTACTTC. This sequence encodes CASSYSRPLSYEQYF.

This clone was recorded only once. J is TRBJ1-3 and V is TRBV10-3, with unresolved D. Trimming removed 7 bases at V and 4 bases at J, with 5 bases between. Germline CDR1 reads ENHRY; CDR2 reads SYGVKD. There are 11 residues in the CDR3. CDR3 nucleotide sequence: TGTGCCATCAACTCCGGAAACACCATATATTTT. Residues: CAINSGNTIYF.

In DNA, the CDR3 is TGTGCCAGCAGTGGCCGGGACATGGGACACCGGTACTTAGATGCTTTCTTT. Its translation: CASSGRDMGHRYLDAFF. This rearrangement joins TRBV25-1 to TRBJ1-1; TRBD1 is a possible D gene (6 bases). Germline CDR1 and CDR2: MGHDK and SYGVNS. V shed 4 bases and J shed 11 bases, with 29 bases lying between them. The CDR3 contains 17 residues.

V gene TRBV28 combines with J gene TRBJ1-2, with D unresolved. CDR3 length equals 13 residues. V gave up 6 bases and J gave up 4 bases, with 12 bases separating them. From germline, CDR1 is MDHEN and CDR2 SYDVKM. The DNA of the CDR3 is TGTGCCAGCAGACTTAGCGGTTCCTATGGCTACACCTTC. It is translated as CASRLSGSYGYTF.